The 8 T cell receptor beta chains given below trace back to one sample, sequenced in a study of tumor and adjacent non-tumor tissue in lung cancer. This sample's RNA came from whole unsorted tissue. More than 3 cm separated this lung sample from the edge of the tumor. TCRbeta libraries were built with three rounds of nested PCR, modified from ARM-PCR. TCRdb reprocessed the multiplex PCR reads with MiXCR, giving one entry per CDR3 protein. Of roughly 49,000 distinct CDR3 sequences in the sample, roughly 69% are singletons; the top ten hold approximately 23%. Sequencing was carried out using distant non-tumor lung tissue. The receptor source for this set is an older woman with non-small cell lung cancer.

This clonotype was seen at least ten times. This sequence joins TRBV14 and TRBJ2-7; D uncertain. The CDR3 contains 12 residues. V was pared by 4 bases and J by 3 bases, with 7 bases between. CDR1 is SGHDN, CDR2 FVKESK, per germline. The CDR3 protein is CASSPSRYEQYF. The DNA for the CDR3 is TGTGCCAGCAGCCCCTCCCGCTACGAGCAGTACTTC.

This chain uses TRBV4-2 with TRBJ2-3; 7 bases fit TRBD1. Germline CDR1 is LGHNA and CDR2 is YNFKEQ. After removal of 10 bases from V and 2 bases from J, the junction contained 9 bases not matched to a gene. The CDR3 has 14 residues. CDR3 nucleotide sequence: TGTGCCACCACCCAGGGACAGCACACAGATACGCAGTATTTT. The encoded protein is CATTQGQHTDTQYF.

As for this clonotype: This may be a read error, as it is one base from a much larger clone. The chain joins TRBV24-1 to TRBJ2-1, with 11 bases that match TRBD2. CDR1 and CDR2 (germline): KGHDR, SFDVKD. The CDR3 covers 15 residues. CDR3 protein: CATSDTSGSLYERFF. The DNA of the CDR3 is TGTGCCACCAGTGATACTAGCGGGAGTCTCTATGAGCGGTTCTTC.

Many counts were recorded for this clonotype. J is TRBJ2-1 and V is TRBV5-1; D not resolved. V was trimmed by 3 bases and J by 5 bases, leaving 9 bases between them. CDR1 and CDR2 from the germline V gene are SGHRS and YFSETQ. This CDR3 region has 13 residues. In nucleotides, the CDR3 is TGCGCCAGCAGCTCCTACTCGAACAATGAGCAGTTCTTC. It specifies CASSSYSNNEQFF.

This chain uses TRBV6-5 with TRBJ2-1, with D uncertain. The germline CDR1 and CDR2 sequences are MNHEY and SVGAGI. With 5 bases removed from V and 2 bases from J, the gap between germline ends came to 16 bases. This CDR3 comprises 16 residues. The CDR3 loop is CASSPSSWAPYNEQFF. The CDR3 DNA reads TGTGCCAGCAGTCCGTCATCTTGGGCCCCCTACAATGAGCAGTTCTTC.

Points on this clonotype: One base away lies a much larger clone, so this may be a sequencing read error. The rearrangement links TRBV30 to TRBJ1-3, with D uncertain. Germline-derived CDR1 and CDR2 are GTSNPN and SVGIG (reference sequence). Trimming stripped 2 bases from V and 2 bases from J, with 10 bases between. CDR3 length: 14 amino acids. CDR3 region: CAWSFHGAGNTIYF. As DNA, the CDR3 is TGTGCCTGGAGTTTTCATGGCGCTGGAAACACCATATATTTT.

The chain recombines TRBV10-3 with TRBJ2-3; maybe TRBD1 (5 bases). The CDR3 sequence is 18 residues long. V lost 5 bases, J lost 2 bases, and 23 bases lay in between. CDR1 ENHRY and CDR2 SYGVKD come from the germline V gene. The CDR3 DNA reads as TGTGCCATCAGTCCTTCGACTCAGGGCAAGGGAAACACAGATACGCAGTATTTT. Its protein product is CAISPSTQGKGNTDTQYF.

With respect to this clonotype: Relative to the germline gene, one junction end is altered; a read error may explain this. The V call is TRBV28, the J call TRBJ2-2; TRBD2 matches at 9 bases. The V gene's germline CDR1 is MDHEN and CDR2 SYDVKM. This CDR3 region has 15 residues. The CDR3 sequence: CASNLAGERSGELSF. The CDR3, as DNA: TGTGCCAGCAATTTAGCGGGAGAGCGATCCGGGGAGTTGTCTTTT.